The clone carrying this T cell receptor beta chain was seen ten or more times. This sample stems from a study of CD8+CD57+ T cells in acquired aplastic anemia. As for the study in general: When averaged, DNA from sorted CD4+ and CD8+ cells came to approximately 3.2 ug.

The germline V gene has CDR1 DFQATT and CDR2 SNEGSKA (reference sequence). J was trimmed by 0 bases and V by 2 bases; bases with no gene match: 4. The CDR3 runs to 15 residues. For CDR3 and TCR beta VDJ profiling, genomic DNA was the template used. TCRdb processed the reads anew with MiXCR; each CDR3 protein has one entry. In the table there are more than 150,000 distinct CDR3 sequences, less than 55% of which are singletons. J is TRBJ2-1 and V is TRBV20-1, with TRBD1 identical over 7 bases. The TCR comes from a human donor in good health. Sequenced input: sorted CD4+, CD8+, or CD8+CD57+ T cells (not recorded which) from PBMCs. The CDR3 DNA sequence: TGCAGTGCTAGATCCCGGGACAGCTCCTACAATGAGCAGTTCTTC. Its protein product is CSARSRDSSYNEQFF.